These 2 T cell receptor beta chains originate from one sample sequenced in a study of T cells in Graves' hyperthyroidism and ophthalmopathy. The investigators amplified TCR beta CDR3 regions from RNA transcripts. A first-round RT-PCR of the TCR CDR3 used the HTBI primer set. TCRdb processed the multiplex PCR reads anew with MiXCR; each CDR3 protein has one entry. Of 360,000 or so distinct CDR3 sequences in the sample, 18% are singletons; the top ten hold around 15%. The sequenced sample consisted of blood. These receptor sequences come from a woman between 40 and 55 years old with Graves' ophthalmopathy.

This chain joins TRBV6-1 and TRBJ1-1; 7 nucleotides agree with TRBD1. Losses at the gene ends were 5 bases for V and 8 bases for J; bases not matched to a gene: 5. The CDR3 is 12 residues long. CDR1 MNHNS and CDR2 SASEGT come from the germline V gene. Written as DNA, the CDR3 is TGTGCCAGCAGTACGACAGGGACAGAAGCTTTCTTT. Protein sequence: CASSTTGTEAFF.

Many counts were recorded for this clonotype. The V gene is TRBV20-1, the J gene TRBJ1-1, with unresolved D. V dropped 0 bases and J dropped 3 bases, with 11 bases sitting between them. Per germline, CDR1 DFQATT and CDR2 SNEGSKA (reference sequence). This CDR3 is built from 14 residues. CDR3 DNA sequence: TGCAGTGCTAGAGAAGGGCGGAGAGACACTGAAGCTTTCTTT. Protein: CSAREGRRDTEAFF.